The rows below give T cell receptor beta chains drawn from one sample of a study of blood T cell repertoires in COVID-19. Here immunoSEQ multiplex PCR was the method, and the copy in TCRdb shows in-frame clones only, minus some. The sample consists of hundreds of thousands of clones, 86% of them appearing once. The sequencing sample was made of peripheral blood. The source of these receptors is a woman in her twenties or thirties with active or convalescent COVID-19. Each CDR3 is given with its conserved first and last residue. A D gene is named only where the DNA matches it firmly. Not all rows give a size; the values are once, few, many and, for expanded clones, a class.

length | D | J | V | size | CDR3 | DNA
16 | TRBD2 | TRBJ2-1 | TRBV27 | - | CASSGLQRGALNEQFF | TGTGCCAGCAGTGGCCTCCAGCGGGGGGCTCTCAATGAGCAGTTCTTC
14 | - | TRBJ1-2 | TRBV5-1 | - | CASSFPGDNYGYTF | TGCGCCAGCAGCTTCCCAGGGGATAACTATGGCTACACCTTC
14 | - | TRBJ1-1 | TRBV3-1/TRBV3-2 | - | CASSKRQGNAEAFF | TGTGCCAGCAGCAAAAGGCAGGGGAACGCTGAAGCTTTCTTT
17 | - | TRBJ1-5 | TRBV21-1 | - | CASSNTGADDSNQPQHF | TGTGCCAGCAGCAATACAGGGGCGGATGATAGCAATCAGCCCCAGCATTTT
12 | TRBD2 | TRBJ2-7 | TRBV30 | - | CAWGAGAYEQYF | TGTGCCTGGGGTGCGGGAGCCTACGAGCAGTACTTC
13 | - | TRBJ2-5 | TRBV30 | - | CAWSRRPGETQYF | TGTGCCTGGAGTCGGAGGCCGGGGGAGACCCAGTACTTC
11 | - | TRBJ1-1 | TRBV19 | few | CASSQTWEAFF | TGTGCCAGTAGTCAGACTTGGGAAGCTTTCTTT
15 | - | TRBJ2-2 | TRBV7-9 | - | CASSLSGMTPGELFF | TGTGCCAGCAGCTTATCAGGCATGACCCCCGGGGAGCTGTTTTTT
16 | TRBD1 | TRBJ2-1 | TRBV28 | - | CASSLRQGPYYNEQFF | TGTGCCAGCAGTTTACGACAGGGTCCCTACTACAATGAGCAGTTCTTC
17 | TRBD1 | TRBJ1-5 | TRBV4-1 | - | CASSQDGQGGSNQPQHF | TGCGCCAGCAGCCAAGACGGGCAGGGGGGCAGCAATCAGCCCCAGCATTTT
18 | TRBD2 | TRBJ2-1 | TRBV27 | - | CASSLSMPGLVGGNEQFF | TGTGCCAGCAGTTTATCGATGCCGGGACTAGTGGGAGGTAATGAGCAGTTCTTC
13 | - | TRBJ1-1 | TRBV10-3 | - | CAINGGANTEAFF | TGTGCCATCAATGGGGGGGCGAACACTGAAGCTTTCTTT
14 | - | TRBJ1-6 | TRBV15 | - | CATSSDVPGSPLHF | TGTGCCACCTCTAGTGATGTCCCCGGTTCACCCCTCCACTTT
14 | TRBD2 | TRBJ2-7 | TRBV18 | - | CASSPSQLAGDPYF | TGTGCCAGCTCACCATCGCAACTAGCGGGAGACCCGTACTTC
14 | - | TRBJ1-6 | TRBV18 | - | CASSPPEGYSPLHF | TGTGCCAGCTCACCACCGGAGGGATATTCACCCCTCCACTTT
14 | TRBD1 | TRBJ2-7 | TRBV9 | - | CASSVDRGGYEQYF | TGTGCCAGCAGCGTCGACAGGGGAGGTTACGAGCAGTACTTC
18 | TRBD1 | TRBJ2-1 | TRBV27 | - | CASSFMTHGQAFNNEQFF | TGTGCCAGCAGTTTTATGACCCACGGACAGGCTTTTAACAATGAGCAGTTCTTC
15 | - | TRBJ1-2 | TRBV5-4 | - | CASSLVQGMGYGYTF | TGTGCCAGCAGCTTGGTACAGGGAATGGGCTATGGCTACACCTTC
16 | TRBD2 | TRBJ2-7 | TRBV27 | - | CASRVGTSGRLYEQYF | TGTGCCAGCAGAGTAGGGACTAGCGGGAGGTTATACGAGCAGTACTTC
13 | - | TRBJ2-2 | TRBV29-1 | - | CSVFQGRPGELFF | TGCAGCGTTTTTCAGGGGAGACCCGGGGAGCTGTTTTTT
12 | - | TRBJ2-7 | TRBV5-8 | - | CASRLVGYEQYF | TGTGCCAGCAGACTCGTTGGCTACGAGCAGTACTTC
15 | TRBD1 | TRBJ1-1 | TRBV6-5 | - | CASSYSTGANTEAFF | TGTGCCAGCAGTTACTCGACAGGGGCGAACACTGAAGCTTTCTTT
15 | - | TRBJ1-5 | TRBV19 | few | CASSISPDSNQPQHF | TGTGCCAGTAGTATATCTCCAGATAGCAATCAGCCCCAGCATTTT
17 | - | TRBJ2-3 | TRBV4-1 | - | CASSQDLGGGRTDTQYF | TGCGCCAGCAGCCAAGATCTAGGAGGCGGGCGTACAGATACGCAGTATTTT
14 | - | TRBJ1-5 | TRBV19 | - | CASSTVNSNQPQHF | TGTGCCAGTAGTACAGTCAATAGCAATCAGCCCCAGCATTTT
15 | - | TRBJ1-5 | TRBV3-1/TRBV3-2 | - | CASSRLPGSNQPQHF | TGTGCCAGCAGCCGTTTACCCGGTAGCAATCAGCCCCAGCATTTT
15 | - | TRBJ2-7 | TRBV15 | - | CATSREAGSPYEQYF | TGTGCCACCAGCAGAGAGGCGGGCAGTCCCTACGAGCAGTACTTC
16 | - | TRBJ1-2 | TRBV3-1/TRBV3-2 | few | CASSHSSSRGGAGYTF | TGTGCCAGCAGCCATTCCTCCTCGCGTGGGGGCGCGGGCTACACCTTC
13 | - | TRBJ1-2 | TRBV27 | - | CASRAAWNYGYTF | TGTGCCAGCAGGGCGGCTTGGAACTATGGCTACACCTTC
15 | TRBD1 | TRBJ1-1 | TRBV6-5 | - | CASSYSPGGLTEAFF | TGTGCCAGCAGTTACTCGCCAGGGGGTTTGACTGAAGCTTTCTTT
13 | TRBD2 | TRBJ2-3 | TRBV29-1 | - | CSVLLAGEDTQYF | TGCAGCGTTCTCCTAGCGGGAGAAGATACGCAGTATTTT
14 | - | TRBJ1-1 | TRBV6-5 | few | CASTPGRLNTEAFF | TGTGCCAGCACTCCGGGAAGGTTGAACACTGAAGCTTTCTTT
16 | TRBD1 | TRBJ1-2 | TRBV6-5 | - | CASSYRGVDRDNGYTF | TGTGCCAGCAGTTATCGGGGAGTCGACAGGGATAACGGCTACACCTTC
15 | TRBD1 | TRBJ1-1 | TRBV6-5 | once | CASSYLGQGRTEAFF | TGTGCCAGCAGTTACTTAGGACAGGGGAGGACTGAAGCTTTCTTT
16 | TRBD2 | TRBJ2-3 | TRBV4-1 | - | CASSQLSGGSPDTQYF | TGCGCCAGCAGCCAGCTCAGCGGCGGGAGCCCTGATACGCAGTATTTT
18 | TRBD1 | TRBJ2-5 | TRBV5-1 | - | CASSYASGDRMGPGTQYF | TGCGCCAGCAGCTACGCCTCCGGGGACAGGATGGGCCCGGGGACCCAGTACTTC
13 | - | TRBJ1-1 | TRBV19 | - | CASSIDRSTEAFF | TGTGCCAGTAGTATAGACCGCAGCACTGAAGCTTTCTTT
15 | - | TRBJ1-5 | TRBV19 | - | CASSINSYGNQPQHF | TGTGCCAGTAGTATCAACTCTTACGGCAATCAGCCCCAGCATTTT
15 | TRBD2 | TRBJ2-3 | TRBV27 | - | CASSLGGGATDTQYF | TGTGCCAGCAGTTTAGGCGGGGGGGCAACAGATACGCAGTATTTT
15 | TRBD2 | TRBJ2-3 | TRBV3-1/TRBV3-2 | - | CASSQDGTSADTQYF | TGTGCCAGCAGCCAAGATGGGACTAGCGCAGATACGCAGTATTTT